What follows are 3 T cell receptor beta chains derived from one specimen sequenced in a study of T cells expressing NK-cell markers. For each CDR3 protein, TCRdb gives one entry from its re-call of the 5' RACE reads, without DNA. The clone table shows about 300,000 distinct CDR3 sequences, with the ten largest holding 4% to 5%. The specimen was blood T cells: a sorted CD56 or NKG2C T cell subset, CD4+ or CD8+ T cells, or bulk PBMC T cells (not recorded which). These TCRs come from a woman aged 18 to 75 in good health.

The chain combines TRBV29-1 with TRBJ2-3; TCRdb's D gene call, TRBD1, goes unchecked for lack of DNA. CDR1 is SQVTM, CDR2 ANQGSEA, per germline. This CDR3 contains 13 residues. CDR3 protein: CSVDLNAGGTQYF.

The J gene is TRBJ1-1, the V gene TRBV20-1. Looked up from germline, CDR1 is DFQATT and CDR2 is SNEGSKA (reference sequence). This CDR3 comprises 15 residues. CDR3 protein: CSARDQRRGNTEAFF.

The rearrangement uses TRBV20-1 and TRBJ1-2; TCRdb calls TRBD1, which cannot be checked without DNA. The CDR3 contains 13 residues. Germline V CDR1 and CDR2: DFQATT, SNEGSKA (reference sequence). Here the CDR3 reads CSARDGAGLGYTF.